A single sample is the source of the 26 T cell receptor beta chains below, sequenced in a study of blood T cell repertoires in COVID-19. Using immunoSEQ multiplex PCR, the repertoire was profiled, and TCRdb retains in-frame clones only, with some absent. This sample has roughly 160,000 clones, with 86% found just once. Material: peripheral blood. The receptors stem from a man aged 45-65 years with active or convalescent COVID-19.

The V and J genes are TRBV9 and TRBJ2-7; 10 nucleotides match TRBD1. The length of the CDR3 is 16 residues. The junction had 8 bases not matched to a gene; V was cut back by 0 bases and J by 5 bases. Germline lookup yields CDR1 SGDLS and CDR2 YYNGEE. The CDR3 here is CASSVGPGQGTNEQYF. DNA of the CDR3: TGTGCCAGCAGCGTAGGCCCGGGACAGGGGACAAACGAGCAGTACTTC.

V is TRBV3-1 (or the pseudogene TRBV3-2) and J is TRBJ1-3, with TRBD1 matching 7 bases. J gave up 3 bases and V 5 bases, and 4 bases lay outside the gene matches. This CDR3 spans 14 amino acids. The V gene's germline CDR1 is LGHDT and CDR2 YNNKEL (reference sequence). CDR3 region: CASSFGTDGNTIYF. For the CDR3, the DNA is TGTGCCAGCAGCTTCGGGACAGATGGAAACACCATATATTTT.

The chain combines TRBV4-2 with TRBJ2-2; weak D call: TRBD2 (5 bases). Germline V CDR1 and CDR2: LGHNA, YNFKEQ. CDR3 length: 18 amino acids. V dropped 4 bases and J dropped 1 base, with 19 bases sitting between them. CDR3 nucleotide sequence: TGTGCCAGCAGCCGTCGACACTACCTAGCCCTGAACACCGGGGAGCTGTTTTTT. Encoded protein: CASSRRHYLALNTGELFF.

The chain employs TRBV14 and TRBJ1-5; D is unresolved. The CDR3 totals 13 residues. Germline CDR1 SGHDN, CDR2 FVKESK. Between the trimmed V and J ends, which lost 0 bases and 7 bases, there was a span of 7 bases. The CDR3 loop is CASSQDFSQPQHF. Here the CDR3 DNA reads TGTGCCAGCAGCCAAGATTTCTCCCAGCCCCAGCATTTT.

This chain links TRBV11-2 with TRBJ2-7, with D perhaps being TRBD1 or TRBD2 (6 bases each). Germline loops: CDR1 SGHAT, CDR2 FQNNGV. Trimming pared 5 bases from V and 1 base from J, leaving 12 bases between. The CDR3 covers 14 residues. The CDR3 loop is CASSLGGLSYEQYF. As DNA, the CDR3 is TGTGCCAGCAGCCTAGGGGGGCTGTCCTACGAGCAGTACTTC.

The chain employs TRBV19 and TRBJ2-1; D may be TRBD1 (5 bases). Deletions cut 5 bases from V and 6 bases from J, with 14 bases between. Germline CDR1 is LNHDA and CDR2 is SQIVND (reference sequence). The CDR3 loop spans 14 amino acids. CDR3 in amino acids: CASSPQPRGNEQFF. The DNA of the CDR3 is TGTGCCAGTAGTCCCCAGCCTAGGGGCAATGAGCAGTTCTTC.

This clone has a handful of counts. The chain uses TRBV5-8 and TRBJ1-5; D is unclear. The V end lost 2 bases, the J end lost 2 bases, and 14 bases lay between the germline ends. Germline V gene sequence: CDR1 SGHTS, CDR2 YDEGEE. CDR3 length: 16 amino acids. The CDR3 loop is CASSFITGTGNQPQHF. Written as DNA, the CDR3 is TGTGCCAGCAGCTTTATTACGGGAACGGGCAATCAGCCCCAGCATTTT.

The gene calls are TRBV19 and TRBJ2-7; tentative D call: TRBD1 (6 bases). The CDR3 covers 17 residues. The ends were cut back, 4 bases at V and 0 bases at J, with 19 bases in the middle. The germline V gene encodes CDR1 LNHDA and CDR2 SQIVND (reference sequence). CDR3 sequence (DNA): TGTGCCAGTAGTAACATACCGGGACAACGAAGCTCCTACGAGCAGTACTTC. It codes for CASSNIPGQRSSYEQYF.

This clone was found once. J is TRBJ2-7 and V is TRBV5-5; 8 nucleotides line up with TRBD1. Germline CDR1 reads SGHKS; CDR2 reads YYEKEE (reference sequence). The CDR3 spans 15 residues. The V gene end was trimmed by 0 bases and the J gene end by 4 bases; junction bases not matched to a gene: 6. DNA for the CDR3: TGTGCCAGCAGCTTGGGACAGGGGCGTCGTTACGAGCAGTACTTC. This codes for CASSLGQGRRYEQYF.

The chain links TRBV9 to TRBJ2-7, with D perhaps matching TRBD2 (6 bases). Germline assignment: CDR1 SGDLS and CDR2 YYNGEE. There are 15 residues in the CDR3. Trimming left V 5 bases short and J 3 bases short, with 18 bases between. For the CDR3, the DNA is TGTGCCAGCAGAGCAACTAGCAAGAGGTTCTACGAGCAGTACTTC. It translates to CASRATSKRFYEQYF.

V gene TRBV5-1 combines with J gene TRBJ2-1, with 8 bases aligning to TRBD2. Per germline, CDR1 SGHRS and CDR2 YFSETQ. Trimming removed 2 bases from V and 4 bases from J; junction bases left unmatched: 5. The CDR3 covers 15 residues. The CDR3 nucleotides are TGCGCCAGCAGCTTAGCGGGGGCCAAATACAATGAGCAGTTCTTC. It yields the protein CASSLAGAKYNEQFF.

This chain connects TRBV11-3 to TRBJ2-3; 9 bases map to TRBD2. The CDR3 totals 16 residues. CDR1 is SGHNT, CDR2 YENEEA, per germline. J lost 6 bases, V lost 1 base, and 8 bases had no gene match. In DNA, the CDR3 is TGTGCCAGCAGCTTAGTTGTAGCGGGAGAGGCGGATACGCAGTATTTT. It specifies CASSLVVAGEADTQYF.

The V call is TRBV19, the J call TRBJ1-6; TRBD1 is a possible D gene (6 bases). V was clipped by 5 bases and J by 8 bases, with 13 bases between them. The germline V gene encodes CDR1 LNHDA and CDR2 SQIVND (reference sequence). The CDR3 contains 14 residues. This CDR3 is CASSLGGGDSPLHF. DNA of the CDR3: TGTGCCAGTAGTCTAGGAGGGGGGGATTCACCCCTCCACTTT.

The chain is built from TRBV29-1 and TRBJ1-1, with D maybe TRBD1 (6 bases). Trimming pared 2 bases from V and 6 bases from J, leaving 13 bases between. There are 13 residues in the CDR3. Germline assignment: CDR1 SQVTM and CDR2 ANQGSEA. The CDR3 DNA follows: TGCAGCGTTGAAAGGGGGTTATCGTCTGAAGCTTTCTTT. It translates to CSVERGLSSEAFF. The full variable domain, with the rest looked up from reference TRBV29-1 and TRBJ1-1, is SAVISQKPSRDICQRGTSLTIQCQVDSQVTMMFWYRQQPGQSLTLIATANQGSEATYESGFVIDKFPISRPNLTFSTLTVSNMSPEDSSIYLCSVERGLSSEAFFGQGTRLTVV.

This chain joins TRBV15 and TRBJ1-1; D unclear. V dropped 3 bases and J dropped 4 bases, with 9 bases sitting between them. This CDR3 spans 13 amino acids. Germline V CDR1 and CDR2: LNHNV, YYDKDF (reference sequence). The CDR3 here is CATSRSHATEAFF. The CDR3 DNA reads as TGTGCCACCAGCAGGAGCCATGCCACTGAAGCTTTCTTT.

The chain combines TRBV7-2 with TRBJ2-2, with a possible D match to TRBD2 (6 bases). Trimming cost V 4 bases and J 7 bases, with 16 bases left between them. CDR1 SGHTA and CDR2 FQGNSA come from the germline V gene. The CDR3 runs 15 residues. CDR3 region: CASSSGVFGGGELFF. CDR3 nucleotides: TGTGCCAGCAGCTCGGGAGTTTTTGGGGGCGGGGAGCTGTTTTTT.

The rearrangement joins TRBV19 to TRBJ2-6; tentative D call: TRBD1 (5 bases). This CDR3 has 15 residues. Trimming removed 10 bases at V and 1 base at J, with 14 bases between. The germline V gene encodes CDR1 LNHDA and CDR2 SQIVND (reference sequence). Here the CDR3 DNA reads TGTGCCACCTCTCAGCAGGGTTCTGGGGCCAACGTCCTGACTTTC. Protein sequence: CATSQQGSGANVLTF.

V and J are TRBV11-1 and TRBJ2-7, with D unclear. The length of the CDR3 is 13 residues. Germline V gene sequence: CDR1 SGHAT, CDR2 FQDESV (reference sequence). Trimming took 5 bases from V and 3 from J, leaving 11 bases between them. In DNA, the CDR3 is TGTGCCAGCAGCCTCAACAGAATCTACGAGCAGTACTTC. Its translation is CASSLNRIYEQYF.

The rearrangement joins TRBV28 to TRBJ1-3; the D gene is possibly TRBD1 (6 bases). Trimming pared 1 base from V and 0 bases from J, leaving 7 bases between. The CDR3 covers 15 residues. Germline CDR1 is MDHEN and CDR2 is SYDVKM. The CDR3 region has the DNA TGTGCCAGCAGTTTATACAGGGTCTCTGGAAACACCATATATTTT. It is translated as CASSLYRVSGNTIYF.

This CDR3 is CASSPQTSAKNIQYF. For the CDR3, the DNA is TGTGCCAGCAGCCCGCAGACATCAGCCAAAAACATTCAGTACTTC. This sequence joins TRBV7-8 and TRBJ2-4; D uncertain. The V gene lost 5 bases and the J gene lost 0 bases, with 11 bases spanning the gap. This CDR3 spans 15 amino acids. Germline V gives CDR1 SGHVS, CDR2 FQNEAQ.

The chain has TRBV27 and TRBJ2-7, with a tentative D call TRBD2 (6 bases). Trimming took off 6 bases at V and 0 bases at J, with 21 bases between the two ends. This CDR3 region has 17 residues. CDR1 MNHEY and CDR2 SMNVEV come from the germline V gene (reference sequence). CDR3 sequence: CASRRHSGYKSSYEQYF. For the CDR3, the DNA is TGTGCCAGCAGGAGACATAGCGGATATAAAAGCTCCTACGAGCAGTACTTC.

This clone appeared once. The chain combines TRBV18 with TRBJ1-1, with 8 nucleotides matching TRBD1. Germline V gene sequence: CDR1 KGHSH, CDR2 LQKENI. The CDR3 sequence is 17 residues long. The V gene end was trimmed by 5 bases and the J gene end by 5 bases; junction bases not matched to a gene: 16. The CDR3 protein is CASSTTTGGTGGTEAFF. CDR3 in DNA: TGTGCCAGCTCAACGACTACAGGGGGTACCGGTGGGACTGAAGCTTTCTTT.

The chain is built from TRBV2 and TRBJ1-4; D possibly corresponds to TRBD1 (5 bases). Germline-derived CDR1 and CDR2 are SNHLY and FYNNEI. The ends were cut back, 7 bases at V and 4 bases at J, with 10 bases in the middle. The length of the CDR3 is 13 residues. CDR3 protein: CASTGIYNEKLFF. The DNA of the CDR3 is TGTGCCAGCACAGGGATATATAATGAAAAACTGTTTTTT.

This chain connects TRBV9 to TRBJ2-1; 7 bases are a match to TRBD1. Germline CDR1 reads SGDLS; CDR2 reads YYNGEE. With 4 bases clipped from V and 5 bases from J, the junction kept 12 bases outside the gene matches. There are 16 residues in the CDR3. The CDR3 sequence is CASSTSPRGTHNEQFF. CDR3 bases: TGTGCCAGCAGCACCTCCCCCAGGGGGACCCACAATGAGCAGTTCTTC. The full variable domain, rest sourced from reference TRBV9 and TRBJ2-1, is DSGVTQTPKHLITATGQRVTLRCSPRSGDLSVYWYQQSLDQGLQFLIQYYNGEERAKGNILERFSAQQFPDLHSELNLSSLELGDSALYFCASSTSPRGTHNEQFFGPGTRLTVL.

V is TRBV18 and J is TRBJ1-6; maybe TRBD1 (5 bases). Germline loops: CDR1 KGHSH, CDR2 LQKENI. This CDR3 region has 13 residues. V lost 3 bases and J lost 11, with 11 bases in between. The CDR3 nucleotides read TGTGCCAGCTCACCTACAGGAATAACACCCCTCCACTTT. It yields the protein CASSPTGITPLHF.

The chain employs TRBV7-9 and TRBJ1-2; TRBD1 might be the D (5 bases). CDR1 is SEHNR and CDR2 is FQNEAQ in the germline V gene (reference sequence). Between the trimmed V and J ends, which lost 7 bases and 5 bases, there was a span of 17 bases. The CDR3 runs to 14 residues. The chain's CDR3 is CASTLLDGGYGYTF. The CDR3 DNA sequence: TGTGCCAGCACCCTACTGGACGGGGGGTATGGCTACACCTTC.